A single sample is the source of the 25 T cell receptor beta chains below, sequenced in a study of CD8+CD57+ T cells in acquired aplastic anemia (dated by TCRdb to the late 2010s). The listed sequencing device is Illumina HiSeq 2000. Genomic DNA served as template for TCR beta VDJ combination and CDR3 sequence profiling. The public reads were run again by TCRdb, first through fastp at Q25 and then through MiXCR, and only productive beta chains were kept. One record per CDR3 amino acid sequence lists the most common genes and DNA. Recorded for this sample are over 250,000 distinct CDR3 sequences; under 60% of them occurred a single time. The top ten clones comprise roughly 1.3% of the sample. Expansion of CD8+CD57+ cells had been shown by flow cytometry in the patients chosen for sequencing. The sample comprised sorted CD4+, CD8+, or CD8+CD57+ T cells (not recorded which) from PBMCs. Receptors originate from a human donor with aplastic anemia.

This clonotype showed up just a few times. The chain couples TRBV3-1 to TRBJ2-1; tentative D call: TRBD1 (6 bases). Trimming removed 3 bases at V and 10 bases at J, with 25 bases between. The length of the CDR3 is 17 residues. Germline V gives CDR1 LGHDT, CDR2 YNNKEL (reference sequence). CDR3 nucleotide sequence: TGTGCCAGCAGCCACGGAAGACCCAGGGGCACTAGGAGGGAGCAGTTCTTC. This gives the protein CASSHGRPRGTRREQFF.

This chain connects TRBV5-1 to TRBJ2-2; a weak D match, TRBD2 (5 bases). The CDR3 is made up of 12 amino acids. The germline V gene encodes CDR1 SGHRS and CDR2 YFSETQ. V lost 5 bases and J 7 bases, leaving 9 bases between the germline ends. For the CDR3, the DNA is TGCGCCAGCAGGCGGGCCGGCGGGGAGCTGTTTTTT. This encodes CASRRAGGELFF.

This clonotype was observed a few times. Mismatch with germline at one junction end may stem from a read error. The V call is TRBV5-1, the J call TRBJ1-1, with D unclear. The CDR3 spans 11 residues. CDR1 is SGHRS and CDR2 is YFSETQ in the germline V gene. The chain's CDR3 is CASSSYTEAFF. For the CDR3, the DNA is TGTGCCAGCAGTTCCTACACTGAAGCTTTCTTT.

This clonotype was recorded many times. V usage is TRBV5-1 and J usage is TRBJ2-4; D possibly matches TRBD1 or TRBD2 (7 bases each). This CDR3 spans 15 amino acids. V lost 1 base to trimming and J lost 7 bases, with 15 bases between them. Germline CDR1 and CDR2: SGHRS and YFSETQ. The CDR3 region is CASSLQGEGWNIQYF. Written as DNA, the CDR3 is TGCGCCAGCAGCTTGCAGGGGGAGGGCTGGAACATTCAGTACTTC. Based on the CDR3 plus reference TRBV5-1 and TRBJ2-4, the full variable domain is KAGVTQTPRYLIKTRGQQVTLSCSPISGHRSVSWYQQTPGQGLQFLFEYFSETQRNKGNFPGRFSGRQFSNSRSEMNVSTLELGDSALYLCASSLQGEGWNIQYFGAGTRLSVL.

This clonotype was observed many times. V and J are TRBV10-3 and TRBJ2-3, with D possibly matching TRBD2 (6 bases). Trimming left V 4 bases short and J 4 bases short, with 9 bases between. This CDR3 has 13 amino acids. Germline V CDR1 and CDR2: ENHRY, SYGVKD. The CDR3 loop reads CAISGLEADTQYF. Here the CDR3 DNA reads TGTGCCATCAGTGGACTAGAGGCAGATACGCAGTATTTT.

This clonotype was counted a single time. This sequence joins TRBV19 and TRBJ2-1; D may correspond to TRBD1 or TRBD2 (7 bases each). This CDR3 is 15 amino acids long. V was cut by 6 bases and J by 4 bases, with 16 bases left in between. CDR1 and CDR2 from the germline V gene are LNHDA and SQIVND (reference sequence). DNA for the CDR3: TGTGCCAGTAGACTGGGAGGGGGCGTATACAATGAGCAGTTCTTC. Its translation: CASRLGGGVYNEQFF. The whole variable domain, remainder taken from reference TRBV19 and TRBJ2-1, is DGGITQSPKYLFRKEGQNVTLSCEQNLNHDAMYWYRQDPGQGLRLIYYSQIVNDFQKGDIAEGYSVSREKKESFPLTVTSAQKNPTAFYLCASRLGGGVYNEQFFGPGTRLTVL.

The CDR3 sequence: CASSSGTGNTEAFF. Here the CDR3 DNA reads TGTGCCAGCAGCTCCGGGACAGGCAACACTGAAGCTTTCTTT. The chain joins TRBV12-3 or TRBV12-4 to TRBJ1-1, with 8 bases that match TRBD1. The CDR3 has 14 residues. Germline trimming cut 6 bases from V and 2 bases from J; bases unmatched to any gene: 5.

V and J are TRBV7-2 and TRBJ2-2, with a tentative D call TRBD2 (7 bases). CDR1 SGHTA and CDR2 FQGNSA come from the germline V gene. The CDR3 runs 14 residues. With 1 base removed from V and 15 bases from J, the gap between germline ends came to 18 bases. The CDR3 loop is CASSLGGGATALFF. CDR3 nucleotide sequence: TGTGCCAGCAGCTTAGGCGGGGGCGCGACAGCGTTGTTTTTT.

A remark on this clonotype: As the CDR3 is not closed by the conserved phenylalanine or tryptophan, this likely results from a read error. J is TRBJ1-1 and V is TRBV7-9; D gene uncertain. V shed 1 base and J shed 6 bases, with 9 bases lying between them. The CDR3 runs to 13 residues. Looked up from germline, CDR1 is SEHNR and CDR2 is FQNEAQ (reference sequence). CDR3 coding DNA: TGTGCCAGCAGCTTAGTAATCAGCGCTGAAGCTTTCCTT. Translating it yields CASSLVISAEAFL.

This clonotype was picked up a small number of times. The rearrangement links TRBV10-2 to TRBJ2-7, with D perhaps matching TRBD1 or TRBD2 (5 bases each). The CDR3 runs to 15 residues. Germline CDR1 and CDR2: WSHSY and SAAADI. Trimming left V 7 bases short and J 0 bases short, with 16 bases between. Written as DNA, the CDR3 is TGCGCCAGCACCTCGTCCCCAGGGAGCTCCTACGAGCAGTACTTC. It specifies CASTSSPGSSYEQYF.

This clonotype has a handful of counts. The chain uses TRBV6-1 and TRBJ1-1; 7 bases match TRBD1. Per the germline V gene, CDR1 is MNHNS and CDR2 is SASEGT. Trimming removed 6 bases from V and 4 bases from J; junction bases left unmatched: 8. CDR3 length: 14 amino acids. The CDR3 nucleotides are TGTGCCAGCAGCGAATGGACAGGCGGCACTGAAGCTTTCTTT. Translation: CASSEWTGGTEAFF.

This clonotype was counted many times. The J gene is TRBJ1-6, the V gene TRBV7-2; 7 nucleotides agree with TRBD1. Germline V CDR1 and CDR2: SGHTA, FQGNSA. The CDR3 runs 15 residues. V lost 5 bases, J lost 6 bases, and 7 bases stayed unmatched. The CDR3 protein is CASSVTGQPNSPLHF. The CDR3 nucleotides are TGTGCCAGCAGCGTAACGGGACAGCCTAATTCACCCCTCCACTTT.

The CDR3 DNA follows: TGTGCCAGCAGCTTAGTCTCAGCGGGACTCCTCTCCTACGAGCAGTACTTC. Translated, it gives CASSLVSAGLLSYEQYF. This chain connects TRBV7-2 to TRBJ2-7; 7 nucleotides match TRBD2. Germline CDR1 SGHTA, CDR2 FQGNSA. The ends lost 1 base at V and 0 bases at J; junction bases unmatched: 9. The CDR3 covers 17 residues. Variable domain in full (rest from reference TRBV7-2 and TRBJ2-7): GAGVSQSPSNKVTEKGKDVELRCDPISGHTALYWYRQSLGQGLEFLIYFQGNSAPDKSGLPSDRFSAERTGGSVSTLTIQRTQQEDSAVYLCASSLVSAGLLSYEQYFGPGTRLTVT.

This clonotype came up many times. The CDR3 nucleotides read TGTGCCAGTAGTGTAATCGGAAATCAGCCCCAGCATTTT. This encodes CASSVIGNQPQHF. This rearrangement joins TRBV19 to TRBJ1-5; no clear D. The CDR3 is 13 amino acids. Germline assignment: CDR1 LNHDA and CDR2 SQIVND (reference sequence). The ends were cut back, 5 bases at V and 4 bases at J, with 9 bases in the middle.

This clonotype was picked up many times. The genes are TRBV20-1 and TRBJ1-1, with 8 nucleotides matching TRBD1. Germline-derived CDR1 and CDR2 are DFQATT and SNEGSKA (reference sequence). The V segment lost 4 bases and the J segment 5 bases; nucleotides outside the gene matches: 9. This CDR3 has 14 residues. The CDR3 DNA reads as TGCAGTGCTACGTTAGATAACAGGGGGACTGAAGCTTTCTTT. This sequence encodes CSATLDNRGTEAFF.

Remarks on this clonotype: The junction departs from germline at one end; a sequencing error may be responsible. The chain uses TRBV7-8 and TRBJ1-5; D gene uncertain. The CDR3 contains 14 residues. CDR1 is SGHVS, CDR2 FQNEAQ, per germline. CDR3 DNA: TGTGCCAGCGGCTTCGGGGAGAGCAATCAGCCCCAGCATTTT. Residues: CASGFGESNQPQHF. The entire variable domain, with the rest obtained from reference TRBV7-8 and TRBJ1-5, is as follows: GAGVSQSPRYKVAKRGQDVALRCDPISGHVSLFWYQQALGQGPEFLTYFQNEAQLDKSGLPSDRFFAERPEGSVSTLKIQRTQQEDSAVYLCASGFGESNQPQHFGDGTRLSIL.

The table lists this clonotype with a few counts. A read error is possible here, since a much larger clone lies one base away. The chain joins TRBV7-8 to TRBJ2-5, with a possible D match to TRBD1 (6 bases). This CDR3 comprises 17 residues. Per germline, CDR1 SGHVS and CDR2 FQNEAQ. Written as DNA, the CDR3 is TGTGCCAGCAGCCCAGGAACAGGGAACCAACAGTTAGAGACCCGGTACTTC. It codes for CASSPGTGNQQLETRYF.

The gene calls are TRBV9 and TRBJ2-1, with TRBD1 matching 8 bases. The germline gives CDR1 SGDLS, CDR2 YYNGEE. The J segment lost 7 bases and the V segment lost 4 bases, leaving 7 bases of the junction unmatched. The CDR3 is 14 residues long. The CDR3 is CASSIPGTGNEQFF. CDR3 sequence (DNA): TGTGCCAGCAGCATCCCCGGGACAGGAAATGAGCAGTTCTTC.

This clonotype appeared many times. V gene TRBV2 combines with J gene TRBJ2-1, with 12 positions matching TRBD2. V trimming: 3 bases; J trimming: 7 bases; junction bases outside the gene matches: 7. Germline CDR1 SNHLY, CDR2 FYNNEI. This CDR3 region has 16 residues. The CDR3 region has the DNA TGTGCCAGCAGTGACAACCTAGCGGGGGGGTGGAATGAGCAGTTCTTC. Translation: CASSDNLAGGWNEQFF.

The chain couples TRBV24-1 to TRBJ2-1; D remains ambiguous. This CDR3 is 11 amino acids long. CDR1 is KGHDR and CDR2 is SFDVKD in the germline V gene. The germline V and J ends were trimmed by 4 bases and 6 bases, with 3 bases remaining between them. CDR3 amino acids: CATSDLNEQFF. CDR3 sequence (DNA): TGTGCCACCAGTGACCTCAATGAGCAGTTCTTC.

For this clonotype: One junction end does not reproduce the germline sequence, and a read error may be involved. The CDR3 here is CAGSLMASEQETQYF. The CDR3 DNA is TGCGCCGGCAGCTTGATGGCTAGCGAACAAGAGACCCAGTACTTC. V is TRBV5-1 and J is TRBJ2-5; the D gene is possibly TRBD2 (6 bases). CDR3 length equals 15 residues. Per the germline V gene, CDR1 is SGHRS and CDR2 is YFSETQ.

The chain couples TRBV10-3 to TRBJ1-2; TRBD1 aligns across 7 bases. V was pared by 6 bases and J by 8 bases, with 9 bases of the junction left unmatched. The CDR3 spans 13 residues. CDR1 is ENHRY, CDR2 SYGVKD, per germline. CDR3 nucleotides: TGTGCCATCAGCTCGACAGGGATGCACGGCTACACCTTC. Translation: CAISSTGMHGYTF.

The rearrangement uses TRBV7-6 and TRBJ2-1; 11 nucleotides match TRBD2. CDR1 SGHVS and CDR2 FNYEAQ come from the germline V gene. With 0 bases clipped from V and 4 bases from J, the junction kept 2 bases outside the gene matches. The CDR3 has 16 amino acids. Here the CDR3 DNA reads TGTGCCAGCAGCTTAGCGACTAGCGGGACTTACAATGAGCAGTTCTTC. It specifies CASSLATSGTYNEQFF.

The V gene is TRBV2, the J gene TRBJ2-7; the match to TRBD2 covers 7 bases. Germline lookup yields CDR1 SNHLY and CDR2 FYNNEI. The CDR3 length is 15 residues. Trimming cost V 1 base and J 4 bases; bases outside gene matches: 7. The CDR3 DNA follows: TGTGCCAGCAGTGAAGTCAGCGGGGCAATGTACGAGCAGTACTTC. Translating it yields CASSEVSGAMYEQYF.

This clonotype was seen a handful of times. CDR3 DNA: TGTGCCAGCAGTCCCGGGGTTCTCAGCACAGATACGCAGTATTTT. It is translated as CASSPGVLSTDTQYF. J is TRBJ2-3 and V is TRBV27; possibly TRBD2 for D (5 bases). The CDR3 has 15 residues. Trimming cost V 5 bases and J 0 bases, with 12 bases left between them. Germline CDR1 MNHEY, CDR2 SMNVEV (reference sequence).